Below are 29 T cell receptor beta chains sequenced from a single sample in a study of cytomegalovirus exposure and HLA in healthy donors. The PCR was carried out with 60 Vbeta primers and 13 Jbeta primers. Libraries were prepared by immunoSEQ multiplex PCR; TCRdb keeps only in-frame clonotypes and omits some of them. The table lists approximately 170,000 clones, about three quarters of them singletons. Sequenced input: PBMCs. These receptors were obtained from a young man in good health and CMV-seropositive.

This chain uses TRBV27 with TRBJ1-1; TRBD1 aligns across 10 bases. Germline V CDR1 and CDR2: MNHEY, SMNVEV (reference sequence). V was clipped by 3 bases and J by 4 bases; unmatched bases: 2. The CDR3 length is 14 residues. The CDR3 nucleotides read TGTGCCAGCAGTTTTGGGACAGGGGCCACTGAAGCTTTCTTT. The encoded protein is CASSFGTGATEAFF.

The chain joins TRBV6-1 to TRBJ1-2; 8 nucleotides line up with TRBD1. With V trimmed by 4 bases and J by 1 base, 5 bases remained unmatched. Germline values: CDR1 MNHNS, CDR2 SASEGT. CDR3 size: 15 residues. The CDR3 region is CASSGQGYNNYGYTF. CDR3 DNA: TGTGCCAGCAGTGGACAGGGGTACAATAACTATGGCTACACCTTC.

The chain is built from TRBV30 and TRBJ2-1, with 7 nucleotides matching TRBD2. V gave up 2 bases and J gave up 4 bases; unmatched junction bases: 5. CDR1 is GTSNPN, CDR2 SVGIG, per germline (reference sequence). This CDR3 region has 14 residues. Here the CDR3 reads CAWSISGIYNEQFF. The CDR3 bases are TGTGCCTGGAGTATCAGCGGGATATACAATGAGCAGTTCTTC.

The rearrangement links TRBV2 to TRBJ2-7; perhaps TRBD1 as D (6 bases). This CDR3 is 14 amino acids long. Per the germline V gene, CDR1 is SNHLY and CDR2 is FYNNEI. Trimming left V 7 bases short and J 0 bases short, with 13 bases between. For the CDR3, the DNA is TGTGCCAGCAAGGACAGTTATAGCTCCTACGAGCAGTACGTC. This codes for CASKDSYSSYEQYV.

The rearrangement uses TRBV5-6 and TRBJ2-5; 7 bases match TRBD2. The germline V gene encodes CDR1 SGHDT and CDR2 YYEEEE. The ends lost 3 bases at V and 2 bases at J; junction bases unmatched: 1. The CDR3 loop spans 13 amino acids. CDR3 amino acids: CASSWGLQETQYF. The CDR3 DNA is TGTGCCAGCAGCTGGGGACTACAAGAGACCCAGTACTTC.

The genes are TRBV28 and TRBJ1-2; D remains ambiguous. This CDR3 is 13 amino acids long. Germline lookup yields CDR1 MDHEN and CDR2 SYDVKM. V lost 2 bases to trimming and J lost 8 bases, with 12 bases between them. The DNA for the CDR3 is TGTGCCAGCAGTTTACCGAGGGTAGGCGGCTACACCTTC. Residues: CASSLPRVGGYTF.

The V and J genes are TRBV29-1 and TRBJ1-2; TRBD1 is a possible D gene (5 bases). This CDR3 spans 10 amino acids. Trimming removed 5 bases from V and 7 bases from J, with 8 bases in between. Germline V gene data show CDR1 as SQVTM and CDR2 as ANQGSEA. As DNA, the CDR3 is TGCAGCGTTACAGGCCGTGGCTACACCTTC. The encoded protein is CSVTGRGYTF. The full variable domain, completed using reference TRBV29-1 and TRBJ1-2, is SAVISQKPSRDICQRGTSLTIQCQVDSQVTMMFWYRQQPGQSLTLIATANQGSEATYESGFVIDKFPISRPNLTFSTLTVSNMSPEDSSIYLCSVTGRGYTFGSGTRLTVV.

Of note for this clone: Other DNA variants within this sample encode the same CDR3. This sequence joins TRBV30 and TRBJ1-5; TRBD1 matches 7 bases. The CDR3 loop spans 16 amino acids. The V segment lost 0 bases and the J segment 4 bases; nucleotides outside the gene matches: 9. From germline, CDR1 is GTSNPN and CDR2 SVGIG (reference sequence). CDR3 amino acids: CAWSVGKGGTNQPQHF. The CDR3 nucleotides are TGTGCCTGGAGTGTCGGGAAAGGGGGCACGAATCAGCCCCAGCATTTT.

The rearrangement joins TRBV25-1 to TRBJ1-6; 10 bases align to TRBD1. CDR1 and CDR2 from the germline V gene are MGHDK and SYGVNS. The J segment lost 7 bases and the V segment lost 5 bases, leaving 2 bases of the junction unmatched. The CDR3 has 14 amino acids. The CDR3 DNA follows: TGTGCCAGCAGTCAGGGACAGGGGAATTCACCCCTCCACTTT. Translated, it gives CASSQGQGNSPLHF.

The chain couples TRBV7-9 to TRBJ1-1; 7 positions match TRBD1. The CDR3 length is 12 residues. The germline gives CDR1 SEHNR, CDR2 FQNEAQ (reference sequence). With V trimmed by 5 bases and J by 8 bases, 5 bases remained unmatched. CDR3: CASSPGGREAFF. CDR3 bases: TGTGCCAGCAGCCCAGGGGGGAGGGAAGCTTTCTTT.

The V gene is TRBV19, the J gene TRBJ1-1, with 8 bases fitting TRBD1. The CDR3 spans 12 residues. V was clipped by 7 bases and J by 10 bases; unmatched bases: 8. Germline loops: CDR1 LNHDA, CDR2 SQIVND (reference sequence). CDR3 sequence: CASTSGGFGAFF. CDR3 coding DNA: TGTGCCAGTACCTCAGGGGGCTTTGGAGCTTTCTTT.

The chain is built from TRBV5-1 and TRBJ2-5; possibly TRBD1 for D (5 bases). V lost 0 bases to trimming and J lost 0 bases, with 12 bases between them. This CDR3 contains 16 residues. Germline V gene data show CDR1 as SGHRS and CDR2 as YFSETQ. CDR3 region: CASSLEAGWYQETQYF. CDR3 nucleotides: TGCGCCAGCAGCTTGGAGGCAGGGTGGTACCAAGAGACCCAGTACTTC.

CDR3 in DNA: TGTGCCAGCAGTGAGATGGGCGGGACAGGGGGCGAGGGCTACACCTTC. It specifies CASSEMGGTGGEGYTF. The chain employs TRBV2 and TRBJ1-2; 12 positions match TRBD1. Trimming took 3 bases from V and 8 from J; bases not matched to a gene: 10. This CDR3 comprises 16 residues. CDR1 and CDR2 from the germline V gene are SNHLY and FYNNEI.

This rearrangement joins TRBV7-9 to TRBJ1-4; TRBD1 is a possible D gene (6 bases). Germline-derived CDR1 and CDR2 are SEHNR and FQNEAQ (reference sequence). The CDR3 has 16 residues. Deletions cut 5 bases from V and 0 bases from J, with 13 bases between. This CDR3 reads CASSIQTGPTNEKLFF. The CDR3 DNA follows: TGTGCCAGCAGCATACAGACAGGTCCAACTAATGAAAAACTGTTTTTT.

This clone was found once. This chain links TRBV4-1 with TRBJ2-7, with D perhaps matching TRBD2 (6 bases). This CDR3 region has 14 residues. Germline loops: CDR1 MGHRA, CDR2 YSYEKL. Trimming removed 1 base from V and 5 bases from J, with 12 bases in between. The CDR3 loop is CASSQATGDHEQYV. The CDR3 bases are TGCGCCAGCAGCCAAGCAACGGGAGACCACGAGCAGTACGTC.

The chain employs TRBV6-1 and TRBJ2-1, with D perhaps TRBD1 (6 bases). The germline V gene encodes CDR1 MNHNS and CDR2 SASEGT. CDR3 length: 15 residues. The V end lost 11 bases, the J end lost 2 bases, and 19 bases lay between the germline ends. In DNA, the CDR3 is TGTGCCGCCTCCCCCTGGGACACCCCCTACAATGAGCAGTTCTTC. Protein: CAASPWDTPYNEQFF.

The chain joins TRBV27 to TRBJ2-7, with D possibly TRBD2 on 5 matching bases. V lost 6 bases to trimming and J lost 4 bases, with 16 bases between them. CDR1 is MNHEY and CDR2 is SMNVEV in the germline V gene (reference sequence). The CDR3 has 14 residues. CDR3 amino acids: CASSPAGRTYEQYV. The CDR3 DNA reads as TGTGCCAGCAGCCCTGCCGGACGGACTTACGAGCAGTACGTC.

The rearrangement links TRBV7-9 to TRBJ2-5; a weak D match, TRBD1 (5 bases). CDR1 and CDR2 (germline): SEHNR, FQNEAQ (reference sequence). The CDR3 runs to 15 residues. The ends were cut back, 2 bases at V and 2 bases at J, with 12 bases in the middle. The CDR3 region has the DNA TGTGCCAGCAGCTTAAGGGGTGGGTTTCAAGAGACCCAGTACTTC. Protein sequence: CASSLRGGFQETQYF.

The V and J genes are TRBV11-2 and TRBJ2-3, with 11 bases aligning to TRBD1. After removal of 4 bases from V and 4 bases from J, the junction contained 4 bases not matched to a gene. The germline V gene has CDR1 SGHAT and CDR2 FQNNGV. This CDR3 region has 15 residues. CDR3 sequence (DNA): TGTGCCAGCAGCTCCGGACAGGGGGCATCAGATACGCAGTATTTT. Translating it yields CASSSGQGASDTQYF.

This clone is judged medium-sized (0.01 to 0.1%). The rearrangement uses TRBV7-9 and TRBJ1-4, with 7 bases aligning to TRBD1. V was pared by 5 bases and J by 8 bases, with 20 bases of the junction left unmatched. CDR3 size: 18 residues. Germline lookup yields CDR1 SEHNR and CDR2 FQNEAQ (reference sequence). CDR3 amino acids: CASSTGRLRGQSGEKLFF. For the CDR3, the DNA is TGTGCCAGCAGCACCGGGAGATTGAGGGGGCAATCCGGGGAAAAACTGTTTTTT.

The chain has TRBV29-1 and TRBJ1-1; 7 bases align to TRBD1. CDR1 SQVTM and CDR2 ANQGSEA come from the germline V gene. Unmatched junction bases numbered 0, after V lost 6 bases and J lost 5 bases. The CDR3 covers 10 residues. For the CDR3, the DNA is TGCAGCGTGACAGGGACTGAAGCTTTCTTT. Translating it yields CSVTGTEAFF.

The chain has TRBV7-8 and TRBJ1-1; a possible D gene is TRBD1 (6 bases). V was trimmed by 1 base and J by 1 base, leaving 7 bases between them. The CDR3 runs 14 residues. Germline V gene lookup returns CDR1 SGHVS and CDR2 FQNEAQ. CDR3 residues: CASSLDRANTEAFF. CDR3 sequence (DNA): TGTGCCAGCAGCTTAGACAGGGCGAACACTGAAGCTTTCTTT.

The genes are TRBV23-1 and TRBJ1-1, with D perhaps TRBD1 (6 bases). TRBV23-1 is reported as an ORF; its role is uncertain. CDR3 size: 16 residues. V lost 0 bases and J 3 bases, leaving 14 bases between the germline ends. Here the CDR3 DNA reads TGCGCCAGCAGTCAATCTGGGGGACACAGGGACACTGAAGCTTTCTTT. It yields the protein CASSQSGGHRDTEAFF.

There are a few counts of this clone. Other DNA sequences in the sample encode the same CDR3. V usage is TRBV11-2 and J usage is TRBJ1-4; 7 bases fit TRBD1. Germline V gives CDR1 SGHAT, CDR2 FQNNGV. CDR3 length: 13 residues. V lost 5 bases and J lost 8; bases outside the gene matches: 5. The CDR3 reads CASSLGTVEKLFF. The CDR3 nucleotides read TGTGCCAGCAGCCTAGGGACAGTAGAAAAACTGTTTTTT.

The CDR3 protein is CASSPSQGGNEQFF. DNA of the CDR3: TGTGCCAGCAGCCCCTCCCAGGGAGGAAATGAGCAGTTCTTC. The chain employs TRBV27 and TRBJ2-1; possibly TRBD2 for D (6 bases). Per the germline V gene, CDR1 is MNHEY and CDR2 is SMNVEV (reference sequence). This CDR3 region has 14 residues. Trimming pared 6 bases from V and 7 bases from J, leaving 16 bases between.

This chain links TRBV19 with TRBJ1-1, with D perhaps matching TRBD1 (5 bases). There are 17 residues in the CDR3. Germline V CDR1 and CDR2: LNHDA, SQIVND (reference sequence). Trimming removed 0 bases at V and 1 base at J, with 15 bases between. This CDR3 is CASSIEPPGPQNTEAFF. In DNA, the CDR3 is TGTGCCAGTAGTATAGAACCCCCAGGGCCGCAGAACACTGAAGCTTTCTTT.

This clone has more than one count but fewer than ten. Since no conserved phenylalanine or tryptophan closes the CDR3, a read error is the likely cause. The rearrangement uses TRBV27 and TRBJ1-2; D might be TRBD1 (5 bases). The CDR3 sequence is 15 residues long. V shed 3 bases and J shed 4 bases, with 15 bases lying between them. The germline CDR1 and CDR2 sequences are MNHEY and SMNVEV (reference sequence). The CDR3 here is CASSLQRGGGYGYTL. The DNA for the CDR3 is TGTGCCAGCAGTTTGCAGAGGGGCGGGGGCTATGGCTACACCCTC.

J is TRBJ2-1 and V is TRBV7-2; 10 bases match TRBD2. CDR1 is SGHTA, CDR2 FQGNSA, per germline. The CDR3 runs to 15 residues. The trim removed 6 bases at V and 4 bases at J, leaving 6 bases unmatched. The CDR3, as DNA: TGTGCCAGCAGGCGGCTAGCGGGAGTGTACAATGAGCAGTTCTTC. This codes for CASRRLAGVYNEQFF.

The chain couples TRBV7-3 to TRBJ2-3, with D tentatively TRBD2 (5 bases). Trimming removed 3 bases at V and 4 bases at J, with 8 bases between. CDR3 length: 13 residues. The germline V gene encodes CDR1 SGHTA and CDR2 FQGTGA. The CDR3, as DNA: TGTGCCAGCAGCTTTCACGGGGCAGATACGCAGTATTTT. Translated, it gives CASSFHGADTQYF.